The sequence of this T cell receptor (beta chain) was determined in a study of T cells in Graves' hyperthyroidism and ophthalmopathy. RNA transcripts provided the source from which TCR beta CDR3 regions were amplified. HTBI primers were used for first-round RT-PCR of the TCR CDR3. TCRdb re-called the multiplex PCR reads with MiXCR, one entry per CDR3 protein. This sample has about 560,000 distinct CDR3 sequences, with more than 15% found just once. Newly diagnosed hyperthyroidism patients aged 18 to 65 years had disease lasting under 2 months. Source material for PBMCs was around 10 ml fresh peripheral blood. This clonotype has a handful of counts. Germline-derived CDR1 and CDR2 are LNHDA and SQIVND (reference sequence). This CDR3 comprises 19 residues. V lost 1 base and J lost 1, with 17 bases in between.

The sequence was collected from a woman aged 25 to 39 with Graves' hyperthyroidism. The sequenced sample was blood. V and J are TRBV19 and TRBJ2-6; maybe TRBD2 (6 bases). CDR3 nucleotides: TGTGCCAGTAGTATAGGGTGGATTGGCGGGATATCTGGGGCCAACGTCCTGACTTTC. It yields the protein CASSIGWIGGISGANVLTF.